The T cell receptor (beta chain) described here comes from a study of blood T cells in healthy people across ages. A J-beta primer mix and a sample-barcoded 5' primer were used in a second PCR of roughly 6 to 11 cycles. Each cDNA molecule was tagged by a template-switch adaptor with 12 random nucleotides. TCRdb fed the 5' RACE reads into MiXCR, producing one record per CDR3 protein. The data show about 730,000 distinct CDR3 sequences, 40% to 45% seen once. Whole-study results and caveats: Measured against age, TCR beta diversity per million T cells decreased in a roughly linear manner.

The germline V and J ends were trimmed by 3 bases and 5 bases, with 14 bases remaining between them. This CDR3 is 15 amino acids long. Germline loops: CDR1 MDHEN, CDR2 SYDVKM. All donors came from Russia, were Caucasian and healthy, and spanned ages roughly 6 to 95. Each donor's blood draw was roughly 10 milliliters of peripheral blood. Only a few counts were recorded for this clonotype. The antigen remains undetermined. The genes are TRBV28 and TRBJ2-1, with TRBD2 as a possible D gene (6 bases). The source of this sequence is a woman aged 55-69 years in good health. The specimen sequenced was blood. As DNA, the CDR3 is TGTGCCAGCAGTTTCCAGGGAGGAGGGCACAATGAGCAGTTCTTC. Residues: CASSFQGGGHNEQFF.